Presented here are 27 T cell receptor beta chains from one specimen sequenced in a study of beta chain features in type 1 diabetes. Study observations and caveats: TCRB CDR3s were moderately but significantly shorter in Type 1 diabetes patients in all four CD4+ subsets.

Their recognized antigens are unknown. All of the isolated RNA was reverse transcribed, so expressed TCRB transcripts were sequenced. Sequenced by immunoSEQ multiplex PCR; TCRdb stores in-frame clones only, minus some. This sample has approximately 57,000 clones, with 50% to 55% found just once. The sample comprised Tregs from blood. The receptor source for this set is a woman aged 40 to 50 with type 1 diabetes.

This chain links TRBV27 with TRBJ2-3; 9 bases are a match to TRBD2. CDR3 length equals 15 residues. Germline CDR1 reads MNHEY; CDR2 reads SMNVEV (reference sequence). After removal of 4 bases from V and 5 bases from J, the junction contained 7 bases not matched to a gene. The CDR3 DNA sequence: TGTGCCAGCAGTTCAAAAGCGGGGGGTAAAGATACGCAGTATTTT. It specifies CASSSKAGGKDTQYF.

This chain joins TRBV7-2 and TRBJ1-4; the D is unclear. The CDR3 runs 15 residues. Germline-derived CDR1 and CDR2 are SGHTA and FQGNSA. Trimming pared 4 bases from V and 1 base from J, leaving 10 bases between. Written as DNA, the CDR3 is TGTGCCAGCAGCTCCCAGACGGGAACTAATGAAAAACTGTTTTTT. This sequence encodes CASSSQTGTNEKLFF. The whole variable domain, filled in from reference TRBV7-2 and TRBJ1-4, reads GAGVSQSPSNKVTEKGKDVELRCDPISGHTALYWYRQSLGQGLEFLIYFQGNSAPDKSGLPSDRFSAERTGGSVSTLTIQRTQQEDSAVYLCASSSQTGTNEKLFFGSGTQLSVL.

This rearrangement joins TRBV7-2 to TRBJ1-2, with 8 bases that match TRBD1. Germline CDR1 and CDR2: SGHTA and FQGNSA. The CDR3 is 14 residues long. The junction had 9 bases not matched to a gene; V was cut back by 3 bases and J by 9 bases. The CDR3 spells CASSLDSGGNRYTF. As DNA, the CDR3 is TGTGCCAGCAGCTTGGATTCAGGGGGCAATCGCTACACCTTC. Variable domain in full (rest from reference TRBV7-2 and TRBJ1-2): GAGVSQSPSNKVTEKGKDVELRCDPISGHTALYWYRQSLGQGLEFLIYFQGNSAPDKSGLPSDRFSAERTGGSVSTLTIQRTQQEDSAVYLCASSLDSGGNRYTFGSGTRLTVV.

The genes are TRBV7-2 and TRBJ2-5; no reliable D call. This CDR3 spans 12 amino acids. Germline V gene lookup returns CDR1 SGHTA and CDR2 FQGNSA. Between the trimmed V and J ends, which lost 3 bases and 1 base, there was a span of 3 bases. The CDR3 here is CASSFGQETQYF. The CDR3 DNA is TGTGCCAGCAGCTTCGGCCAAGAGACCCAGTACTTC.

As to this clone: Within the sample, other DNA sequences also encode this same CDR3. The rearrangement uses TRBV7-6 and TRBJ2-3, with TRBD2 identical over 10 bases. This CDR3 has 18 residues. J lost 5 bases, V lost 0 bases, and 11 bases had no gene match. CDR1 and CDR2 (germline): SGHVS, FNYEAQ. Written as DNA, the CDR3 is TGTGCCAGCAGCTTAGCGCTGGGACTAGCGTCGGGGGGAGATACGCAGTATTTT. Translation: CASSLALGLASGGDTQYF.

The V call is TRBV7-2, the J call TRBJ2-5; 7 nucleotides align to TRBD2. The ends lost 5 bases at V and 2 bases at J; junction bases unmatched: 5. CDR1 and CDR2 from the germline V gene are SGHTA and FQGNSA. The CDR3 contains 14 residues. In DNA, the CDR3 is TGTGCCAGCAGCCCTGGGGGGGGACAAGAGACCCAGTACTTC. This translates into CASSPGGGQETQYF.

The V call is TRBV27, the J call TRBJ2-7, with D perhaps matching TRBD2 (7 bases). The germline CDR1 and CDR2 sequences are MNHEY and SMNVEV (reference sequence). V lost 8 bases to trimming and J lost 7 bases, with 12 bases between them. CDR3 length equals 11 residues. CDR3 amino acids: CASRGAGEQYF. CDR3 DNA: TGTGCCAGCCGGGGGGCGGGAGAGCAGTACTTC.

This clone has just a few counts. V usage is TRBV7-3 and J usage is TRBJ2-1, with TRBD2 matching 10 bases. The CDR3 runs 17 residues. Trimming removed 2 bases from V and 8 bases from J; junction bases left unmatched: 12. Germline V gene sequence: CDR1 SGHTA, CDR2 FQGTGA. Here the CDR3 reads CASSLGTPAGGQDEQFF. The DNA for the CDR3 is TGTGCCAGCAGCTTAGGGACGCCAGCGGGGGGGCAGGATGAGCAGTTCTTC.

The gene calls are TRBV19 and TRBJ1-2; 10 positions match TRBD1. V shed 11 bases, J shed 7 bases, and the junction held 13 bases outside the gene matches. This CDR3 has 14 amino acids. Looked up from germline, CDR1 is LNHDA and CDR2 is SQIVND (reference sequence). The CDR3 bases are TGTGCCTCGTTATACGGGACAGGGGCTGGTGGCTACACCTTC. Protein sequence: CASLYGTGAGGYTF.

This sequence joins TRBV28 and TRBJ1-4, with 8 bases identical to TRBD1. CDR1 is MDHEN and CDR2 is SYDVKM in the germline V gene. Losses at the gene ends were 4 bases for V and 4 bases for J; bases not matched to a gene: 5. The CDR3 contains 15 residues. CDR3 in DNA: TGTGCCAGCAGTTCGACAGGGGACCATAATGAAAAACTGTTTTTT. Protein: CASSSTGDHNEKLFF.

The gene calls are TRBV7-2 and TRBJ2-3, with 7 nucleotides matching TRBD2. This CDR3 contains 15 residues. V gave up 1 base and J gave up 6 bases; unmatched junction bases: 7. The V gene's germline CDR1 is SGHTA and CDR2 FQGNSA. The chain's CDR3 is CASSLVPSGGDTQYF. CDR3 nucleotides: TGTGCCAGCAGCTTAGTTCCCTCCGGGGGGGATACGCAGTATTTT.

This clone has only a few counts. This chain's CDR3 is CSAVAAMNTEAFF. CDR3 DNA: TGCAGTGCGGTCGCGGCAATGAACACTGAAGCTTTCTTT. V and J are TRBV29-1 and TRBJ1-1; the D is unclear. The CDR3 runs 13 residues. Germline V gene lookup returns CDR1 SQVTM and CDR2 ANQGSEA.

This clone has just a few counts. The gene calls are TRBV7-9 and TRBJ1-2, with TRBD1 as a possible D gene (5 bases). Germline-derived CDR1 and CDR2 are SEHNR and FQNEAQ (reference sequence). This CDR3 is 12 amino acids long. Trimming pared 5 bases from V and 5 bases from J, leaving 9 bases between. The CDR3 spells CASSVQGYGYTF. The CDR3 nucleotides read TGTGCCAGCAGCGTGCAGGGATATGGCTACACCTTC. Using reference TRBV7-9 and TRBJ1-2 for the parts outside the CDR3, the full variable domain is DTGVSQNPRHKITKRGQNVTFRCDPISEHNRLYWYRQTLGQGPEFLTYFQNEAQLEKSRLLSDRFSAERPKGSFSTLEIQRTEQGDSAMYLCASSVQGYGYTFGSGTRLTVV.

The rearrangement joins TRBV7-3 to TRBJ1-6; D not certain. The V gene's germline CDR1 is SGHTA and CDR2 FQGTGA. This CDR3 contains 13 residues. V lost 4 bases, J lost 12 bases, and 13 bases lay in between. CDR3 loop: CASSSNGQLPLHF. The CDR3 bases are TGTGCCAGCAGCTCTAATGGGCAATTACCCCTCCACTTT.

The J gene is TRBJ2-4, the V gene TRBV28, with a weak D call TRBD1 (7 bases). This CDR3 comprises 15 residues. Germline CDR1 reads MDHEN; CDR2 reads SYDVKM. Trimming took 5 bases from V and 9 from J, leaving 20 bases between them. Here the CDR3 reads CASSPQGGVYGIQYF. The DNA for the CDR3 is TGTGCCAGCAGTCCCCAGGGGGGAGTTTATGGCATTCAGTACTTC.

The rearrangement links TRBV28 to TRBJ2-5; 16 bases line up with TRBD2. The germline gives CDR1 MDHEN, CDR2 SYDVKM. CDR3 length equals 17 residues. The J segment lost 5 bases and the V segment lost 5 bases, leaving 8 bases of the junction unmatched. The CDR3 spells CASSPRGLAGGRETQYF. The CDR3 coding sequence is TGTGCCAGCAGTCCACGGGGACTAGCGGGGGGGAGGGAGACCCAGTACTTC.

The chain has TRBV11-2 and TRBJ2-2, with D possibly being TRBD2 (5 bases). V was trimmed by 6 bases and J by 4 bases, leaving 12 bases between them. The CDR3 extends over 14 amino acids. Germline values: CDR1 SGHAT, CDR2 FQNNGV. CDR3 loop: CASRPSRATGELFF. Written as DNA, the CDR3 is TGTGCCAGCAGACCTTCGAGGGCCACCGGGGAGCTGTTTTTT.

This clone has only a few counts. This chain uses TRBV12-5 with TRBJ2-2; D is uncertain. CDR1 and CDR2 from the germline V gene are LGHNT and FRNRAP. The CDR3 covers 17 residues. V was cut by 3 bases and J by 4 bases, with 18 bases left in between. CDR3 sequence (DNA): TGTGCTAGTGGTTTTTGGGCGACGCAGTTGAGCACCGGGGAGCTGTTTTTT. This translates into CASGFWATQLSTGELFF.

V is TRBV13 and J is TRBJ1-5; D possibly corresponds to TRBD1 (5 bases). Germline loops: CDR1 PRHDT, CDR2 FYEKMQ (reference sequence). The V end was cut by 0 bases, the J end by 3 bases, with 6 bases between. The CDR3 runs 14 residues. CDR3 region: CASSLGQVNQPQHF. Here the CDR3 DNA reads TGTGCCAGCAGCTTAGGACAGGTCAATCAGCCCCAGCATTTT.

This clone occurred a few times. The genes are TRBV7-2 and TRBJ2-7, with TRBD1 matching 8 bases. Trimming took 4 bases from V and 2 from J; bases not matched to a gene: 7. The germline CDR1 and CDR2 sequences are SGHTA and FQGNSA. The CDR3 is 15 residues long. CDR3 DNA sequence: TGTGCCAGCAGCTCAAGAAGGACAGGGCCCTACGAGCAGTACTTC. Amino acid sequence: CASSSRRTGPYEQYF.

This clone was found a few times. This chain joins TRBV11-2 and TRBJ2-1; TRBD2 aligns across 10 bases. The length of the CDR3 is 16 residues. Germline loops: CDR1 SGHAT, CDR2 FQNNGV. V was pared by 1 base and J by 4 bases, with 4 bases of the junction left unmatched. CDR3 sequence reads: CASSLGASGGYNEQFF. In DNA form, the CDR3 reads TGTGCCAGCAGCTTAGGGGCTAGCGGGGGTTACAATGAGCAGTTCTTC.

The V and J genes are TRBV18 and TRBJ1-2; maybe TRBD1 (5 bases). Trimming stripped 6 bases from V and 1 base from J, with 15 bases between. The CDR3 length is 15 residues. Germline CDR1 KGHSH, CDR2 LQKENI. Here the CDR3 DNA reads TGTGCCAGCTCCCAAGACAGCGTCAGTAACTATGGCTACACCTTC. This encodes CASSQDSVSNYGYTF.

The chain couples TRBV27 to TRBJ2-7, with TRBD1 matching over 7 bases. CDR1 MNHEY and CDR2 SMNVEV come from the germline V gene (reference sequence). The length of the CDR3 is 14 residues. The V gene end was trimmed by 2 bases and the J gene end by 12 bases; junction bases not matched to a gene: 13. CDR3 in amino acids: CASSLSLGTAAMYF. As DNA, the CDR3 is TGTGCCAGCAGTTTAAGTCTTGGGACAGCGGCCATGTACTTC.

The chain recombines TRBV12-5 with TRBJ1-1; tentatively, D is TRBD1 (5 bases). The V and J ends lost 4 bases and 5 bases respectively, with 23 bases between them. From germline, CDR1 is LGHNT and CDR2 FRNRAP. This CDR3 spans 17 amino acids. The CDR3 coding sequence is TGTGCTAGTGGTTGGGGGGGATTGAGGGGCGAAGTGACTGAAGCTTTCTTT. Encoded protein: CASGWGGLRGEVTEAFF.

This chain uses TRBV10-3 with TRBJ2-3, with D possibly matching TRBD1 (6 bases). The CDR3 loop spans 13 amino acids. V was clipped by 9 bases and J by 2 bases, with 12 bases between them. Germline assignment: CDR1 ENHRY and CDR2 SYGVKD. CDR3 DNA sequence: TGTGCCATGAACAGGGAAGTCACAGATACGCAGTATTTT. It is translated as CAMNREVTDTQYF.

There are a few counts of this clone. The chain has TRBV27 and TRBJ2-7; D possibly corresponds to TRBD1 (7 bases). The ends were cut back, 6 bases at V and 1 base at J, with 19 bases in the middle. The CDR3 sequence is 16 residues long. The germline V gene encodes CDR1 MNHEY and CDR2 SMNVEV (reference sequence). This CDR3 is CASSRVGQGGSYEQYF. The CDR3 DNA is TGTGCCAGCAGCCGCGTAGGGCAGGGGGGTTCCTACGAGCAGTACTTC.

The chain links TRBV14 to TRBJ1-1; D is unresolved. Trimming shortened V by 5 bases and J by 1 base, and 8 bases separated the two germline ends. Germline V lookup: CDR1 SGHDN, CDR2 FVKESK. This CDR3 comprises 13 residues. CDR3 amino acids: CASSFRENTEAFF. Written as DNA, the CDR3 is TGTGCCAGCAGCTTCCGGGAGAACACTGAAGCTTTCTTT.